These 18 T cell receptor beta chains came from one sample sequenced in a study of OX40 agonist ivuxolimab in advanced cancers. Method: immunoSEQ multiplex PCR; TCRdb's copy keeps in-frame clones and lacks some. The table has about 44,000 clones, 70% to 90% seen once. The sequencing used CD4+ or CD8+ T cells sorted from blood, collected in a trial of the OX40 agonist ivuxolimab. The receptors originated from an adult with an advanced solid tumor such as melanoma, head and neck, liver or kidney cancer.

The rearrangement joins TRBV7-9 to TRBJ2-5, with no clear D. V was shortened by 1 base and J by 1 base, with 10 bases between the two germline ends. Germline CDR1 and CDR2: SEHNR and FQNEAQ (reference sequence). The CDR3 has 15 residues. The CDR3 coding sequence is TGTGCCAGCAGCTTAGGTCTGGCGTTCCAAGAGACCCAGTACTTC. Translated, it gives CASSLGLAFQETQYF.

This clone appeared a single time. The chain has TRBV9 and TRBJ2-1; perhaps D is TRBD1 or TRBD2 (6 bases each). V was shortened by 0 bases and J by 1 base, with 8 bases between the two germline ends. CDR1 is SGDLS and CDR2 is YYNGEE in the germline V gene. The CDR3 consists of 15 residues. The CDR3 protein is CASSVAGASYNEQFF. CDR3 coding DNA: TGTGCCAGCAGCGTAGCGGGGGCTTCCTACAATGAGCAGTTCTTC.

The chain couples TRBV27 to TRBJ1-2; 8 positions agree with TRBD1. Germline CDR1 and CDR2: MNHEY and SMNVEV (reference sequence). This CDR3 region has 14 residues. V trimming: 4 bases; J trimming: 4 bases; junction bases outside the gene matches: 5. The CDR3, as DNA: TGTGCCAGCAGTTCAGGGGGCTTGGGCTATGGCTACACCTTC. Amino acids: CASSSGGLGYGYTF.

The chain joins TRBV9 to TRBJ2-1; D is unresolved. This CDR3 is built from 14 residues. Germline CDR1 SGDLS, CDR2 YYNGEE. Trimming took off 0 bases at V and 4 bases at J, with 8 bases between the two ends. The CDR3 loop reads CASSVGQNYNEQFF. CDR3 bases: TGTGCCAGCAGCGTAGGGCAAAATTACAATGAGCAGTTCTTC.

The genes are TRBV19 and TRBJ1-1; no reliable D call. CDR3 length: 11 residues. The V and J ends lost 8 bases and 6 bases respectively, with 10 bases between them. The V gene's germline CDR1 is LNHDA and CDR2 SQIVND (reference sequence). The CDR3 loop reads CASFTSAEAFF. DNA for the CDR3: TGTGCCAGTTTTACATCCGCTGAAGCTTTCTTT.

The gene calls are TRBV28 and TRBJ1-1, with D possibly being TRBD1 (5 bases). Trimming took off 5 bases at V and 1 base at J, with 11 bases between the two ends. Germline CDR1 and CDR2: MDHEN and SYDVKM. The CDR3 is 14 amino acids. In DNA, the CDR3 is TGTGCCAGCAGTAACCGGGACTGGAACACTGAAGCTTTCTTT. It translates to CASSNRDWNTEAFF.

This sequence joins TRBV6-5 and TRBJ2-1; TRBD2 aligns across 8 bases. The CDR3 runs 16 residues. V gave up 1 base and J gave up 3 bases; unmatched junction bases: 5. CDR1 is MNHEY, CDR2 SVGAGI, per germline. The CDR3 region is CASSYFPGTSYNEQFF. CDR3 DNA sequence: TGTGCCAGCAGTTACTTTCCGGGGACTAGCTACAATGAGCAGTTCTTC.

This CDR3 is CAWSAEEPEQFF. As DNA, the CDR3 is TGTGCCTGGAGTGCTGAAGAACCTGAGCAGTTCTTC. The chain is built from TRBV30 and TRBJ2-1, with no clear D. The CDR3 covers 12 residues. The V gene lost 1 base and the J gene lost 9 bases, with 10 bases spanning the gap. CDR1 is GTSNPN and CDR2 is SVGIG in the germline V gene (reference sequence).

This clone was seen a single time. The rearrangement uses TRBV4-1 and TRBJ1-2; 10 nucleotides align to TRBD1. The CDR3 is made up of 15 amino acids. Per germline, CDR1 MGHRA and CDR2 YSYEKL. With V trimmed by 4 bases and J by 6 bases, 8 bases remained unmatched. CDR3 nucleotides: TGCGCCAGCAGCCTGACCGGGACAGGGGACGATGGCTACACCTTC. Its protein product is CASSLTGTGDDGYTF.

V gene TRBV15 combines with J gene TRBJ2-3; TRBD1 agrees at 7 bases. This CDR3 region has 17 residues. After removal of 3 bases from V and 5 bases from J, the junction contained 14 bases not matched to a gene. The germline CDR1 and CDR2 sequences are LNHNV and YYDKDF (reference sequence). In nucleotides, the CDR3 is TGTGCCACCAGCAGGGGACCCAGACAGGGAGTGGTAGATACGCAGTATTTT. It specifies CATSRGPRQGVVDTQYF. Variable domain in full (rest from reference TRBV15 and TRBJ2-3): DAMVIQNPRYQVTQFGKPVTLSCSQTLNHNVMYWYQQKSSQAPKLLFHYYDKDFNNEADTPDNFQSRRPNTSFCFLDIRSPGLGDTAMYLCATSRGPRQGVVDTQYFGPGTRLTVL.

The rearrangement links TRBV5-1 to TRBJ2-3; TRBD1 matches at 10 bases. J was trimmed by 4 bases and V by 5 bases; bases with no gene match: 4. This CDR3 is built from 14 residues. Germline V gives CDR1 SGHRS, CDR2 YFSETQ. The CDR3 DNA follows: TGCGCCAGCAGTTTTGGACAGGGGGCAGATACGCAGTATTTT. Amino acid sequence: CASSFGQGADTQYF.

The gene calls are TRBV5-1 and TRBJ2-7; D might be TRBD2 (5 bases). Germline V CDR1 and CDR2: SGHRS, YFSETQ. Trimming removed 1 base at V and 0 bases at J, with 8 bases between. This CDR3 contains 14 residues. The CDR3 nucleotides are TGCGCCAGCAGCTTGAGTGGGAGCTCCTACGAGCAGTACTTC. As protein: CASSLSGSSYEQYF.

The chain joins TRBV6-5 to TRBJ1-4, with 9 bases that match TRBD1. The trim removed 0 bases at V and 5 bases at J, leaving 1 base unmatched. The germline V gene encodes CDR1 MNHEY and CDR2 SVGAGI. The CDR3 spans 15 residues. The CDR3 bases are TGTGCCAGCAGTTACTCAGACAGGGGGAATGAAAAACTGTTTTTT. Protein product: CASSYSDRGNEKLFF.

This chain connects TRBV7-6 to TRBJ1-2, with 8 bases fitting TRBD1. Germline lookup yields CDR1 SGHVS and CDR2 FNYEAQ. V lost 1 base to trimming and J lost 2 bases; unmatched junction nucleotides: 6. The length of the CDR3 is 16 residues. The CDR3 loop is CASSLDPQGANYGYTF. The DNA for the CDR3 is TGTGCCAGCAGCTTAGACCCCCAGGGGGCAAACTATGGCTACACCTTC.

V and J are TRBV4-1 and TRBJ2-7; possibly TRBD2 for D (6 bases). The length of the CDR3 is 15 residues. The ends were cut back, 1 base at V and 0 bases at J, with 10 bases in the middle. Per germline, CDR1 MGHRA and CDR2 YSYEKL. DNA for the CDR3: TGCGCCAGCAGCCAAGCCACCGGGAGCTCCTACGAGCAGTACTTC. Amino acids: CASSQATGSSYEQYF.

This clone was recorded only once. The J gene is TRBJ2-7, the V gene TRBV18, with unresolved D. Trimming took off 6 bases at V and 3 bases at J, with 24 bases between the two ends. The CDR3 covers 17 residues. In germline, CDR1 is KGHSH, CDR2 LQKENI. The DNA for the CDR3 is TGTGCCAGCTCCCCATCGGGTCCCAGCCTTCCTCTCTACGAGCAGTACTTC. Its translation is CASSPSGPSLPLYEQYF.

The chain links TRBV5-4 to TRBJ2-2; tentatively, D is TRBD1 (5 bases). The CDR3 sequence is 16 residues long. Germline CDR1 reads SGHNT; CDR2 reads YYREEE (reference sequence). Trimming took 0 bases from V and 6 from J, leaving 15 bases between them. The CDR3 here is CASSLDPIGDPGELFF. The CDR3 DNA is TGTGCCAGCAGCTTGGATCCCATAGGGGATCCCGGGGAGCTGTTTTTT.

This clone was counted a single time. V and J are TRBV15 and TRBJ2-7; 9 bases are shared with TRBD1. Trimming removed 0 bases from V and 3 bases from J; junction bases left unmatched: 6. CDR1 is LNHNV, CDR2 YYDKDF, per germline (reference sequence). This CDR3 has 16 residues. CDR3 amino acids: CATSRDLGTGRYEQYF. CDR3 DNA: TGTGCCACCAGCAGAGATCTCGGGACAGGGCGCTACGAGCAGTACTTC.